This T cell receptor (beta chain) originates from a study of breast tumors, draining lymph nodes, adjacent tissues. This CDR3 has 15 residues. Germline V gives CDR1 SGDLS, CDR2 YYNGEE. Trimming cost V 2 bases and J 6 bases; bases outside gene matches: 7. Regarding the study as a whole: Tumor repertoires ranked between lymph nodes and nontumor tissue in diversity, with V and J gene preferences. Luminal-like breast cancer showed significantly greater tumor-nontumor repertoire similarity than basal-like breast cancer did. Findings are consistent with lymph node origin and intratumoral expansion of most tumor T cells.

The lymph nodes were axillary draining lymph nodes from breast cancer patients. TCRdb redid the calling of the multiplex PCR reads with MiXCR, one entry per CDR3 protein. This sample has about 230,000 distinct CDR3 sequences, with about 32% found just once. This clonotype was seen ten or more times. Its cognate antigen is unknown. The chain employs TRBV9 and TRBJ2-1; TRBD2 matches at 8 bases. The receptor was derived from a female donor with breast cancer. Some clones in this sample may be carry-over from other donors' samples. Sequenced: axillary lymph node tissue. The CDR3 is CASSVSAGEGNEQFF. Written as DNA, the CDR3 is TGTGCCAGCAGCGTCTCAGCGGGAGAAGGCAATGAGCAGTTCTTC.